This record concerns one T cell receptor (beta chain) sequence. The antigen is undetermined. This record belongs to a study of CD4 T cells in relation to SARS-CoV-2 and coronaviruses. Germline-derived CDR1 and CDR2 are MDHEN and SYDVKM. The junction had 9 bases not matched to a gene; V was cut back by 4 bases and J by 9 bases. The CDR3 length is 15 residues. Clones were read by immunoSEQ multiplex PCR, and TCRdb kept only the in-frame ones, dropping some. The table has about 36,000 clones, 75% to 85% seen once; the top ten hold about 2.8%. Study results and limitations: Culture-expanded clones reflect memory recall rather than primary priming during culture.

Source material: memory CD4+ T cells from PBMCs, cultured in vitro. The genes are TRBV28 and TRBJ2-1; 10 bases map to TRBD2. The receptor's source is an adult with COVID-19. The CDR3 nucleotides are TGTGCCAGCAGTTCCGCTAGCGGGAGTAAAGTTGAGCAGTTCTTC. The encoded protein is CASSSASGSKVEQFF.